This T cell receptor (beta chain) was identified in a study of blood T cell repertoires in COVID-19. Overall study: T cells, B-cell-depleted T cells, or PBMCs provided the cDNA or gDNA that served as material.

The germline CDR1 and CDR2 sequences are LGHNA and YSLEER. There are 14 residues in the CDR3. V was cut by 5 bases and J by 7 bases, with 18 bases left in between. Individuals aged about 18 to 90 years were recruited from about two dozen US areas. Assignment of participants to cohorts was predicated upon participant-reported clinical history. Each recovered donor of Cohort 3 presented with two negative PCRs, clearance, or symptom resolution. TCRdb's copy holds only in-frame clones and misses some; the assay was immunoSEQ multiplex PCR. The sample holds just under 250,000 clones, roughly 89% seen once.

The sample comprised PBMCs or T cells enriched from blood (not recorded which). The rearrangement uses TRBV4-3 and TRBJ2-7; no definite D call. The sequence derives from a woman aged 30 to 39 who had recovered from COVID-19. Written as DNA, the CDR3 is TGCGCCAGCAGCTATGGGTTGGGTAGCCAAGAGCAGTACTTC. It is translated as CASSYGLGSQEQYF.